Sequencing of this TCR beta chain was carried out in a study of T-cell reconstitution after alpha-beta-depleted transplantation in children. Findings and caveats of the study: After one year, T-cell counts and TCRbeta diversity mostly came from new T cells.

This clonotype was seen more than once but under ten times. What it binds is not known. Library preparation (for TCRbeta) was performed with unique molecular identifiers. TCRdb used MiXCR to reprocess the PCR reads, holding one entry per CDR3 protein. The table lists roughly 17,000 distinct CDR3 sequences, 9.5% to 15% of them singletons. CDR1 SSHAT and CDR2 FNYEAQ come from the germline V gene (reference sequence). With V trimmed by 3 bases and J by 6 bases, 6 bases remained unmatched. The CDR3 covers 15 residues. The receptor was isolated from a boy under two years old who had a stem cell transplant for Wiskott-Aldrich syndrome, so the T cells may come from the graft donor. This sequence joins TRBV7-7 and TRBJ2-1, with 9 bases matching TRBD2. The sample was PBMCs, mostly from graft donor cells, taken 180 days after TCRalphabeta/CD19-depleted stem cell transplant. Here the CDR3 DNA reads TGTGCCAGCAGCTTGGGCGGCGGGAGGGGCAATGAGCAGTTCTTC. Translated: CASSLGGGRGNEQFF. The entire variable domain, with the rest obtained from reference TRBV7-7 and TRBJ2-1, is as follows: GAGVSQSPRYKVTKRGQDVTLRCDPISSHATLYWYQQALGQGPEFLTYFNYEAQPDKSGLPSDRFSAERPEGSISTLTIQRTEQRDSAMYRCASSLGGGRGNEQFFGPGTRLTVL.